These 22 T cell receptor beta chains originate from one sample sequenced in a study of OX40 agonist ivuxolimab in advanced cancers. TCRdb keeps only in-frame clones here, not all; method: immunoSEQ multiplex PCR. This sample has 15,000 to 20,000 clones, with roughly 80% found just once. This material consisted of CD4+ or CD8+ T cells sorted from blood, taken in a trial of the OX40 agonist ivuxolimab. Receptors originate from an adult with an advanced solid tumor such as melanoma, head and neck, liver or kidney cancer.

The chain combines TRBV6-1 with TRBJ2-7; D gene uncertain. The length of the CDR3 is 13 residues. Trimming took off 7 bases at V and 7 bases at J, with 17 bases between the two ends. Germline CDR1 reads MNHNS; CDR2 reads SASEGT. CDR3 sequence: CASNTNGAREQYF. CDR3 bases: TGTGCCAGCAACACGAACGGTGCAAGGGAGCAGTACTTC.

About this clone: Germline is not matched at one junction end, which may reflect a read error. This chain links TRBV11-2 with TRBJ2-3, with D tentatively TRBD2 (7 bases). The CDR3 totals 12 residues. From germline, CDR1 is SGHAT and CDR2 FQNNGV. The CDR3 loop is CASSLEVGGRSF. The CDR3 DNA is TGTGCCAGCAGCTTAGAAGTGGGGGGGCGGTCTTTT.

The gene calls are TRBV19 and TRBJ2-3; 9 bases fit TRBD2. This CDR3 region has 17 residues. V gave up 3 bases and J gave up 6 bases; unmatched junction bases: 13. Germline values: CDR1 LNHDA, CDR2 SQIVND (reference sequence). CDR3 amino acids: CASSIEGAGGVSDTQYF. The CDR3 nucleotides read TGTGCCAGTAGTATTGAGGGAGCGGGGGGTGTATCTGATACGCAGTATTTT.

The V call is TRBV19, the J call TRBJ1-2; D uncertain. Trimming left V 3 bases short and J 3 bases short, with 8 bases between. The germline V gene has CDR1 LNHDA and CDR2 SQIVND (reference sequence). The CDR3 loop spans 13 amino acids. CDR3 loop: CASSIWVDYGYTF. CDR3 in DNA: TGTGCCAGTAGTATCTGGGTAGACTATGGCTACACCTTC.

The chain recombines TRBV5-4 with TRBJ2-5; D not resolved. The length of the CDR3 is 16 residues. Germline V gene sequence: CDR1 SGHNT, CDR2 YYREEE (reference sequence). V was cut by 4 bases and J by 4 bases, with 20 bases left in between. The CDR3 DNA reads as TGTGCCAGCAGCCCACAACTGGACCTTCAGGTAGAGACCCAGTACTTC. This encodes CASSPQLDLQVETQYF.

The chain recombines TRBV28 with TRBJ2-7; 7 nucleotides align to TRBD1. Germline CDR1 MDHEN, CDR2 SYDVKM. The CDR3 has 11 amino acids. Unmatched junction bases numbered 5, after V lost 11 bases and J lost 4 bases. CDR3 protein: CASIQGYEQYF. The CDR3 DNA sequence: TGTGCCTCGATACAGGGGTACGAGCAGTACTTC.

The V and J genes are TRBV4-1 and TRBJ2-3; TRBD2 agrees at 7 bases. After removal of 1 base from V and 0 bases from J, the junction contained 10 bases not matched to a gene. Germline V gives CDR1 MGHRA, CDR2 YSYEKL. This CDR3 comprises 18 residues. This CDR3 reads CASSQVAGAGTSTDTQYF. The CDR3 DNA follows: TGCGCCAGCAGCCAAGTGGCGGGAGCGGGGACTAGCACAGATACGCAGTATTTT.

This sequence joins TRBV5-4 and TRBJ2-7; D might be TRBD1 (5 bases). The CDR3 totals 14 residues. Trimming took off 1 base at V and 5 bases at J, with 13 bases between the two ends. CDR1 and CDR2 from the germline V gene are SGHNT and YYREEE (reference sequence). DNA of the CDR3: TGTGCCAGCAGCTTGTCGGCAGGGTTGGACGAGCAGTACTTC. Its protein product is CASSLSAGLDEQYF. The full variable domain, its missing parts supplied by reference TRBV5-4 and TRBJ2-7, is ETGVTQSPTHLIKTRGQQVTLRCSSQSGHNTVSWYQQALGQGPQFIFQYYREEENGRGNFPPRFSGLQFPNYSSELNVNALELDDSALYLCASSLSAGLDEQYFGPGTRLTVT.

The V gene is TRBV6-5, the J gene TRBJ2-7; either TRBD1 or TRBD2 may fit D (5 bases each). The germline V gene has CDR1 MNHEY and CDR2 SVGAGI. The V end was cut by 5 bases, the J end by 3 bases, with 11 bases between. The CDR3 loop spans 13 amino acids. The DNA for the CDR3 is TGTGCCAGCAGTCGGGGACCGGACTACGAGCAGTACTTC. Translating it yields CASSRGPDYEQYF.

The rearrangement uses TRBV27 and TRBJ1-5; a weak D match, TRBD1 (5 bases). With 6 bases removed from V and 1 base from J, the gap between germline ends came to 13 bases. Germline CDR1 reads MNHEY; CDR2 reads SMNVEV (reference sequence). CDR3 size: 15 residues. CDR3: CASRLGRLSNQPQHF. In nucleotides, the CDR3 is TGTGCCAGCAGATTGGGACGACTCAGCAATCAGCCCCAGCATTTT.

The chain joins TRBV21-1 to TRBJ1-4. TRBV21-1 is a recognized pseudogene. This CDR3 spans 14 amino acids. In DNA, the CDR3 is TGTGCCAGCAGGGAGAGGCAGCTTCGGGAAAAACTGTTTTTT. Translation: CASRERQLREKLFF.

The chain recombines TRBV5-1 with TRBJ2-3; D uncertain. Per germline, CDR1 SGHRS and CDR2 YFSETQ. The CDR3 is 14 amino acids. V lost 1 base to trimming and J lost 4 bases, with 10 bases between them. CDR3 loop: CASSLTVQADTQYF. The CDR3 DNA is TGCGCCAGCAGCTTGACAGTTCAGGCAGATACGCAGTATTTT.

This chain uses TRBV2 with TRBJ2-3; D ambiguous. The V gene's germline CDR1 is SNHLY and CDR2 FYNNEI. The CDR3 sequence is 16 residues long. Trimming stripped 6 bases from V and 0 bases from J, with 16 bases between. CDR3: CASRDQPLKSTDTQYF. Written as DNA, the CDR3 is TGTGCCAGCAGGGACCAACCTCTGAAGAGCACAGATACGCAGTATTTT.

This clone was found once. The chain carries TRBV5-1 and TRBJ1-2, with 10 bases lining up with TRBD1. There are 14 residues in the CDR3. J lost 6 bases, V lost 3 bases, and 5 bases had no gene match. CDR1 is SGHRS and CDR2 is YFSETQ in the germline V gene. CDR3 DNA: TGCGCCAGCAGCTCAGCGACAGGGGGCGATGGCTACACCTTC. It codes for CASSSATGGDGYTF.

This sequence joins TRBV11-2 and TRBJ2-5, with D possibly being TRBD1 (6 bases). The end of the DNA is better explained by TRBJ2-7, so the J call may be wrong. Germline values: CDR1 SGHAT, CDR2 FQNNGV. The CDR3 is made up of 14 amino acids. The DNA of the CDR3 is TGTGCCAGCAGCCCGGACAGTTACTCCTACGAGCAGTACTTC. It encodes CASSPDSYSYEQYF.

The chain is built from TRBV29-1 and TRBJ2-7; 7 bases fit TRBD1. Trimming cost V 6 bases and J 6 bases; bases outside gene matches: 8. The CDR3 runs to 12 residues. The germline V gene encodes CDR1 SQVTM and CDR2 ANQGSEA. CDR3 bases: TGCAGCGTATACAGGGGAAACGGCGAGCAGTACTTC. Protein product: CSVYRGNGEQYF.

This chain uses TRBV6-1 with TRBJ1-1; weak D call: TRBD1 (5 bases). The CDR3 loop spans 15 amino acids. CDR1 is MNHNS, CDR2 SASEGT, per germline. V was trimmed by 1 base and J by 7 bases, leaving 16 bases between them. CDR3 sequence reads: CASSEGGWGRSEAFF. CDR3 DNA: TGTGCCAGCAGTGAAGGGGGTTGGGGGAGGAGTGAAGCTTTCTTT.

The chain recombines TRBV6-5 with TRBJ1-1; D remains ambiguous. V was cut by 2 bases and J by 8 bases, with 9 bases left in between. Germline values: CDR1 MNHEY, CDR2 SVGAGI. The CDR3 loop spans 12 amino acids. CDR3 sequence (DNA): TGTGCCAGCAGTTACGTCAGAACAGAAGCTTTCTTT. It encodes CASSYVRTEAFF.

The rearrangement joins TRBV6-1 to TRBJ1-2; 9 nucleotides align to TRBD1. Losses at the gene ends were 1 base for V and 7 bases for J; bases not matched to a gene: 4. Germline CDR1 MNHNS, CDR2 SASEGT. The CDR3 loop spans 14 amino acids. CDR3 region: CASSEGTGEVGYTF. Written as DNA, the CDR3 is TGTGCCAGCAGTGAAGGGACAGGGGAGGTTGGCTACACCTTC.

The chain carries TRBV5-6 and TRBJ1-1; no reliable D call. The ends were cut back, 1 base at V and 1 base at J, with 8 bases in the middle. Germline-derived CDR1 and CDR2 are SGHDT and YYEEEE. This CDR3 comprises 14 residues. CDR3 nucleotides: TGTGCCAGCAGCTTGTACCCGAAGAACACTGAAGCTTTCTTT. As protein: CASSLYPKNTEAFF.

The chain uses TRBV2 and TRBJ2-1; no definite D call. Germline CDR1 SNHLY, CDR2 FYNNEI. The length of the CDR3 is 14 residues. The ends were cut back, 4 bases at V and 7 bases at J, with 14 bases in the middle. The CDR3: CASSVGDTRNEQFF. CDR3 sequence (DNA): TGTGCCAGCAGTGTAGGCGACACCAGAAATGAGCAGTTCTTC.

The CDR3 here is CASSGGGNTIYF. DNA for the CDR3: TGTGCCAGCAGCGGGGGAGGAAACACCATATATTTT. The V gene is TRBV6-6, the J gene TRBJ1-3, with D tentatively TRBD1 (5 bases). Germline loops: CDR1 MNHNY, CDR2 SVGAGI (reference sequence). The V and J ends lost 6 bases and 4 bases respectively, with 7 bases between them. The CDR3 is 12 amino acids.